The clone carrying this T cell receptor beta chain was detected a few times. This sample is part of a study of tumor-infiltrating lymphocytes in localized non-small cell lung cancer. The overall study: Some samples were collected after neoadjuvant chemotherapy; smokers, never-smokers and several histologies were included. Each patient gave resected tumor and non-adjacent uninvolved lung tissue.

The table came from immunoSEQ multiplex PCR; TCRdb's copy has only in-frame clones and leaves some out. The data contain nearly 9,500 clones, almost 85% of them seen just once; the ten biggest clones take up 6.5% to 7.5%. Per the germline V gene, CDR1 is LGHNA and CDR2 is YNFKEQ. J was trimmed by 9 bases and V by 10 bases; bases with no gene match: 9. The CDR3 loop spans 14 amino acids. This receptor was identified in a human donor with non-small cell lung cancer. Sample: uninvolved lung tissue not adjacent to the tumor. V usage is TRBV4-2 and J usage is TRBJ2-2; 12 bases are a match to TRBD2. The CDR3 DNA sequence: TGTGCCACCCTGTTGACTAGCGGGAGACGGGAGCTGTTTTTT. It is translated as CATLLTSGRRELFF.